The rows below give T cell receptor beta chains drawn from one sample of a study of control samples from healthy donors and cancer patients. Measured with immunoSEQ multiplex PCR; TCRdb has only the in-frame clones, and not every one. The data contain roughly 200,000 clones, approximately 91% of them singletons. Sequences were obtained from blood. The source of these receptors is a young man in good health. The CDR3 runs from the conserved cysteine through the conserved F or W. D genes are given only for firm matches. Clone sizes are given selectively: once, few, many, or a class where the clone is expanded.

V	length	J	size	D	DNA	CDR3
TRBV19	15	TRBJ1-5	NA	NA	TGTGCCTCGGACAGCGATCGGTATAGCAATCAGCCCCAGCATTTT	CASDSDRYSNQPQHF
TRBV19	17	TRBJ2-1	NA	TRBD1	TGTGCCAGTAGTAGTCAGGGACAGATATTTTCCTACAATGAGCAGTTCTTC	CASSSQGQIFSYNEQFF
TRBV9	16	TRBJ2-7	NA	NA	TGTGCCAGCAGCGTAGAGGTTGGTGGGGCCCCGCACGAGCAGTACTTC	CASSVEVGGAPHEQYF
TRBV30	14	TRBJ2-1	NA	TRBD2	TGTGCCTGGACCCGTCTAGCGGGCGGGGATGAGCAGTTCTTC	CAWTRLAGGDEQFF
TRBV11-2	13	TRBJ1-1	NA	NA	TGTGCCAGCAGCTTAGTCAGGAACACTGAAGCTTTCTTT	CASSLVRNTEAFF
TRBV7-6	14	TRBJ1-5	NA	TRBD1	TGTGCCAGCAGCCTCCAGGGGGCTAATCAGCCCCAGCATTTT	CASSLQGANQPQHF
TRBV3-1/TRBV3-2	13	TRBJ1-5	NA	NA	TGTGCCAGCAGCCAAGTTCCCCAACAGCCCCAGCATTTT	CASSQVPQQPQHF
TRBV7-2	15	TRBJ2-7	once	NA	TGTGCCAGCAGCCCGGTGTTAGGGGTGAACTACGAGCAGTACTTC	CASSPVLGVNYEQYF
TRBV19	15	TRBJ1-5	NA	NA	TGTGCCAGTAGTCCTATATCAACAACGAATCAGCCCCAGCATTTT	CASSPISTTNQPQHF
TRBV20-1	11	TRBJ2-5	few	NA	TGCAGTGTCAGGGTCGCAGAGACCCAGTACTTC	CSVRVAETQYF
TRBV21-1	16	TRBJ2-7	NA	NA	TGTGCCAGCAGCTCCCCCGGTCAGGGGGGGGGATACGAGCAGTACTTC	CASSSPGQGGGYEQYF